These T cell receptor beta chains were read from a single sample in a study of T cell responses to AZD1222 COVID-19 vaccine. The assay was immunoSEQ multiplex PCR, and TCRdb's table has in-frame clones only and misses some. The sample records 170,000 or so clones, 90% being singletons. The input for sequencing was peripheral blood, taken on day 0 of AZD1222 vaccination. These receptors came from an adult in good health. Each CDR3 is given with its conserved first and last residue. Each record gives: D gene, clone size, V gene, J gene, CDR3 DNA, CDR3 protein. A D gene is named only where the DNA matches it firmly. The size of a clone is reported for some rows only, either as once, few or many, or as a class for expanded clones.

TRBD1	.	TRBV23-1	TRBJ1-5	TGCGCCAGCAGTCAGGGAGGGGGCCGCCAGCCCCAGCATTTT	CASSQGGGRQPQHF
.	once	TRBV4-1	TRBJ1-5	TGCGCCAGCAGCCAAGATGCAGGCGGGCATAGCAATCAGCCCCAGCATTTT	CASSQDAGGHSNQPQHF
.	.	TRBV19	TRBJ2-1	TGTGCCAGTAGTATCCTCCTGAACCCGGGGCATGAGCAGTTCTTC	CASSILLNPGHEQFF
TRBD1	.	TRBV9	TRBJ1-1	TGTGCCAGCAGCGGCAGGGGGCTTGGCACTGAAGCTTTCTTT	CASSGRGLGTEAFF
.	.	TRBV27	TRBJ2-7	TGTGCCAGCAGTCCTCCTGAGGGGTTGGGACGGTGGGAGCAGTACTTC	CASSPPEGLGRWEQYF
.	.	TRBV9	TRBJ2-2	TGTGCCAGCAGCTCTACGGGCCGGTCGAACACCGGGGAGCTGTTTTTT	CASSSTGRSNTGELFF
.	.	TRBV19	TRBJ2-3	TGTGCCAGTACCAAATCAAGGGGACCCTCAATCGGGGATACGCAGTATTTT	CASTKSRGPSIGDTQYF
TRBD1	.	TRBV7-9	TRBJ1-6	TGTGCCAGCAGCTCCGGGACAGACAGAGGGGCCCTCCACTTT	CASSSGTDRGALHF
TRBD1	.	TRBV18	TRBJ2-7	TGTGCCAGCTCACCAACACAGGGGGCGAGCTACGAGCAGTACTTC	CASSPTQGASYEQYF
TRBD1	.	TRBV6-2/TRBV6-3	TRBJ2-7	TGTGCCAGCAGTTTTGGGGCGGACAGGACCTCCTACGAGCAGTACTTC	CASSFGADRTSYEQYF
.	.	TRBV7-9	TRBJ1-4	TGTGCCAGCAGCGCCCCCGGGGGGGTTGGTGAAAAACTGTTTTTT	CASSAPGGVGEKLFF
.	.	TRBV11-1	TRBJ2-2	TGTGCCAGCAGCTTAGGAGTTTCCGGGGAGCTGTTTTTT	CASSLGVSGELFF
.	.	TRBV3-1/TRBV3-2	TRBJ2-1	TGTGCCAGCAGCCAAGACAGGGTGGCTGAGCAGTTCTTC	CASSQDRVAEQFF
TRBD1	.	TRBV7-2	TRBJ2-4	TGTGCCAGCAGCTTGCTCCGGGACAGGCAGTACTTC	CASSLLRDRQYF
.	.	TRBV19	TRBJ1-2	TGTGCCAGTAGTAGCCAGGCAAACTATGGCTACACCTTC	CASSSQANYGYTF
.	once	TRBV11-2	TRBJ1-2	TGTGCCAGCAGCTTAGCCCCGACGGCTAACTATGGCTACACCTTC	CASSLAPTANYGYTF
.	.	TRBV27	TRBJ2-2	TGTGCCAGCAGTTTTTGGGTGCGGGGGCCCAGAGACACCGGGGAGCTGTTTTTT	CASSFWVRGPRDTGELFF
.	.	TRBV4-3	TRBJ1-5	TGCGCCAGCAGCCAAGATATAGGCAATCAGCCCCAGCATTTT	CASSQDIGNQPQHF
.	once	TRBV5-1	TRBJ2-7	TGCGCCAGCAGCTTGGGGGCCTTCTACGAGCAGTACTTC	CASSLGAFYEQYF
.	.	TRBV5-1	TRBJ2-2	TGCGCCAGCAGCTCCCGAGGACAGTTTGGGAGCGGGGAGCTGTTTTTT	CASSSRGQFGSGELFF
TRBD1	few	TRBV19	TRBJ2-4	TGTGCCAGTAGTCCTGACAGGGGGAAAGCCAAAAACATTCAGTACTTC	CASSPDRGKAKNIQYF
.	once	TRBV11-2	TRBJ1-5	TGTGCCAGCAGCCTGGGCGACTTCGGCAGCAATCAGCCCCAGCATTTT	CASSLGDFGSNQPQHF
.	.	TRBV5-1	TRBJ2-7	TGCGCCAGCAGCTTCCGGGACCTTGGCTACGAGCAGTACTTC	CASSFRDLGYEQYF
TRBD2	.	TRBV4-3	TRBJ2-3	TGCGCCAGCAGTCCATCTAGCGGGGGATATAGCACAGATACGCAGTATTTT	CASSPSSGGYSTDTQYF
.	.	TRBV7-3	TRBJ1-5	TGTGCCAGCAGCTTGGGGGTCGGGCAGCCCCAGCATTTT	CASSLGVGQPQHF